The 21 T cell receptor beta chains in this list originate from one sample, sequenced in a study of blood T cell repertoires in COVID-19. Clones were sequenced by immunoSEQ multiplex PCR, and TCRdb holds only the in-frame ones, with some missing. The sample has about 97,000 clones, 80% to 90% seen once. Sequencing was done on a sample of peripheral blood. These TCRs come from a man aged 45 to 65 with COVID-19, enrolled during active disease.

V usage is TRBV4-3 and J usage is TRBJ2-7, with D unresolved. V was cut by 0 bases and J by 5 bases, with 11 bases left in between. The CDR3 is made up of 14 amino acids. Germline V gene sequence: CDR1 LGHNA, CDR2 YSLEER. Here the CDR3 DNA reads TGCGCCAGCAGCCAAGAGCTAGGAATCCACGAGCAGTACTTC. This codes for CASSQELGIHEQYF.

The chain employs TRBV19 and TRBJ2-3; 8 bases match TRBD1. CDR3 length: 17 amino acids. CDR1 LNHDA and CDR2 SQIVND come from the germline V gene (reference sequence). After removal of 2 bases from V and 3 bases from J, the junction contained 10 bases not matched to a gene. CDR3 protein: CASSIWTGRGPTDTQYF. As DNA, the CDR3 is TGTGCCAGTAGTATATGGACGGGCAGGGGGCCAACAGATACGCAGTATTTT.

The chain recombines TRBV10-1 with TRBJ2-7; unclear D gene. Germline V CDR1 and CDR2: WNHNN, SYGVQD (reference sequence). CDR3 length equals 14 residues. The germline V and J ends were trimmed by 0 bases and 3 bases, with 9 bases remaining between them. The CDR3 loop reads CASSESPQIYEQYF. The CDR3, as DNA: TGCGCCAGCAGTGAGTCGCCGCAGATCTACGAGCAGTACTTC.

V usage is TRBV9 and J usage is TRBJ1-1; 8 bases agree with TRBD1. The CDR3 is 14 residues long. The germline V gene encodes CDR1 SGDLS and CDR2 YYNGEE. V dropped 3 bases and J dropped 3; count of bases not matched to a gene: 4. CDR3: CASSAGTGDTEAFF. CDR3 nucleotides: TGTGCCAGCAGCGCCGGGACAGGTGACACTGAAGCTTTCTTT.

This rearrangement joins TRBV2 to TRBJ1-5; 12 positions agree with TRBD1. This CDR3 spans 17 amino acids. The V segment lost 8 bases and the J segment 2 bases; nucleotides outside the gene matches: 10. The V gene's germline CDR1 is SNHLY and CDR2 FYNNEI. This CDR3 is CASRDRGRSFGNQPQHF. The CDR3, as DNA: TGTGCCAGCCGGGACAGGGGGCGGTCTTTTGGCAATCAGCCCCAGCATTTT.

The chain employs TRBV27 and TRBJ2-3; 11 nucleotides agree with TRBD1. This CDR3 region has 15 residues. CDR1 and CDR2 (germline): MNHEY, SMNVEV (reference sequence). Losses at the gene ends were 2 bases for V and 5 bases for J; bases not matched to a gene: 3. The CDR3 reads CASSLKDRGRDTQYF. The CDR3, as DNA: TGTGCCAGCAGTTTAAAGGACAGGGGGCGAGATACGCAGTATTTT.

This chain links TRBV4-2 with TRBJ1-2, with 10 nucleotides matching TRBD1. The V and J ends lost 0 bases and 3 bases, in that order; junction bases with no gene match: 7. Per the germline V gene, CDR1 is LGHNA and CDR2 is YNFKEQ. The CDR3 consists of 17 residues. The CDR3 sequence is CASSQELSGTGDYGYTF. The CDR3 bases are TGTGCCAGCAGCCAAGAGTTATCCGGGACAGGGGACTATGGCTACACCTTC.

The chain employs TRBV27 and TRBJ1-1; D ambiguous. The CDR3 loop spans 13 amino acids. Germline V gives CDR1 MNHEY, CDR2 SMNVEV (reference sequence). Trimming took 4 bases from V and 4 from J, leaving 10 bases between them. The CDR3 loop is CASSSIGGTEAFF. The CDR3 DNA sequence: TGTGCCAGCAGTTCGATTGGAGGCACTGAAGCTTTCTTT.

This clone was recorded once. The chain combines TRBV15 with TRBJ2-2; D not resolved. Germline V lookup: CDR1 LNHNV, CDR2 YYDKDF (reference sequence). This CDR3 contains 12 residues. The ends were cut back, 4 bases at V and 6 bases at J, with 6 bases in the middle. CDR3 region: CATSNPAGELFF. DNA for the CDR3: TGTGCCACCAGCAACCCGGCCGGGGAGCTGTTTTTT.

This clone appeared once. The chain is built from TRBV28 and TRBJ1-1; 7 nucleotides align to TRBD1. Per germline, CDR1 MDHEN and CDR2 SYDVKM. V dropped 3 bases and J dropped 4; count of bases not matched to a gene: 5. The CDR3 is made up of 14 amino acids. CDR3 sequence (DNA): TGTGCCAGCAGTTTGACAGGGATTCTCACTGAAGCTTTCTTT. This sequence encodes CASSLTGILTEAFF.

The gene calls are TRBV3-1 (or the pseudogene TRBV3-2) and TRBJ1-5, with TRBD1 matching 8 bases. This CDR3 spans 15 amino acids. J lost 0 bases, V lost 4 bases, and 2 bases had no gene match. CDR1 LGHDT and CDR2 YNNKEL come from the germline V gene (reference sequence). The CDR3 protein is CASSRGTGSNQPQHF. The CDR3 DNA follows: TGTGCCAGCAGCCGGGGGACAGGTAGCAATCAGCCCCAGCATTTT.

In nucleotides, the CDR3 is TGTGCCAGCAGTTTAAGCGGGCGCAGTAGCTATGGCTACACCTTC. This sequence encodes CASSLSGRSSYGYTF. The J gene is TRBJ1-2, the V gene TRBV27; no definite D call. The CDR3 runs 15 residues. Germline CDR1 reads MNHEY; CDR2 reads SMNVEV (reference sequence). V lost 2 bases, J lost 4 bases, and 14 bases lay in between.

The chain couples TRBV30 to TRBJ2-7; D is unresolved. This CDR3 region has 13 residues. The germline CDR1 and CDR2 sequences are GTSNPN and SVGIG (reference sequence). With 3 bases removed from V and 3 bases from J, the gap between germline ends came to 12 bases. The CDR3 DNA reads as TGTGCCTGGAGACGACGAACAGTCTACGAGCAGTACTTC. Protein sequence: CAWRRRTVYEQYF.

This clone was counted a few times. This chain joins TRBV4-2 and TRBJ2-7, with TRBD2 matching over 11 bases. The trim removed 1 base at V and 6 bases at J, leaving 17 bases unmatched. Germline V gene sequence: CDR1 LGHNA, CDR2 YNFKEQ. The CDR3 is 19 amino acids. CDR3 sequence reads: CASSQAPVGYSGGAREQYF. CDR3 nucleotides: TGTGCCAGCAGCCAAGCACCCGTCGGGTATAGCGGGGGGGCCCGCGAGCAGTACTTC.

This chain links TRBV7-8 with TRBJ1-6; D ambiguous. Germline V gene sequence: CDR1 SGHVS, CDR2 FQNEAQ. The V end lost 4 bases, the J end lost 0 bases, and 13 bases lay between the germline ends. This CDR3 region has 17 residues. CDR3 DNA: TGTGCCAGCAGCTCCCGGGAGGTTCGCTCCTATAATTCACCCCTCCACTTT. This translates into CASSSREVRSYNSPLHF.

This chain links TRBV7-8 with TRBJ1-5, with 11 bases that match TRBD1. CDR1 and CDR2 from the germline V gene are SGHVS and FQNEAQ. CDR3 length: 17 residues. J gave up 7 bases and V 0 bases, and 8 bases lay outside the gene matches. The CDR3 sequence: CASSLARRTGGRQPQHF. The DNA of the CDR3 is TGTGCCAGCAGCTTAGCCAGGAGGACAGGGGGCCGCCAGCCCCAGCATTTT.

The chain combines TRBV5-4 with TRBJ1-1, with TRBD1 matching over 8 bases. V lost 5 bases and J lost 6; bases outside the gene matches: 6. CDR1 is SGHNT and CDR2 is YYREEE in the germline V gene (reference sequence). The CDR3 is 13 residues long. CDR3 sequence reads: CASSFDRGAEAFF. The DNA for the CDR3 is TGTGCCAGCAGTTTCGACAGGGGCGCTGAAGCTTTCTTT.

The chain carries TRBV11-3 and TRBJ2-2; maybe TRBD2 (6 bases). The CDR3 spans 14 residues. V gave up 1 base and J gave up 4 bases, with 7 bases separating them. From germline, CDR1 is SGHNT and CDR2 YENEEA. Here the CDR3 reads CASSLGRATGELFF. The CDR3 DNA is TGTGCCAGCAGCTTAGGGAGGGCCACCGGGGAGCTGTTTTTT.

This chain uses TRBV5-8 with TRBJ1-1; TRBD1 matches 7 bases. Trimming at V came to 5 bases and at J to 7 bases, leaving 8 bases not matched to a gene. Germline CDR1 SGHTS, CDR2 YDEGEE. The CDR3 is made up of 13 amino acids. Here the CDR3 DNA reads TGTGCCAGCAGACGAGCCGGGACAGATGAAGCTTTCTTT. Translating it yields CASRRAGTDEAFF.

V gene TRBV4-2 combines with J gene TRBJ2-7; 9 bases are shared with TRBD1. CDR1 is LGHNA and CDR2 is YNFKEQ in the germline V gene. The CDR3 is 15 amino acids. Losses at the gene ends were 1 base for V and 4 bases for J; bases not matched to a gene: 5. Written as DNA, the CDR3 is TGTGCCAGCAGCCAAGGAGGACAGGGGTCGTACGAGCAGTACTTC. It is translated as CASSQGGQGSYEQYF.

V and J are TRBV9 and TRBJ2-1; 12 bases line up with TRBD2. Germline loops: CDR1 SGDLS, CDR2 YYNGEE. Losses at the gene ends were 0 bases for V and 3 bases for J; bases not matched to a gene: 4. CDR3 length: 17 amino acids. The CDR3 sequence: CASSVASGGGLYNEQFF. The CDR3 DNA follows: TGTGCCAGCAGCGTAGCTAGCGGGGGGGGTCTCTACAATGAGCAGTTCTTC.